Reported below is one TCR beta chain. The data stem from a study of blood T cell repertoires in COVID-19. As for the study in general: Sources were T cells, B-cell-depleted T cells, or PBMCs; the material itself was cDNA or gDNA.

In the original processing: Reference gene primer amplification in the assay estimated nucleated cell counts. The assay was immunoSEQ multiplex PCR, and TCRdb's table has in-frame clones only and misses some. Clone size and the V and J calls come from that table; the DNA yielded D and trimming. The top ten clones hold approximately 4% of a sample with 200,000 to 250,000 clones, approximately 82% of them seen once. Germline CDR1 reads DFQATT; CDR2 reads SNEGSKA (reference sequence). With V trimmed by 3 bases and J by 4 bases, 6 bases remained unmatched. The CDR3 length is 15 residues. V is TRBV20-1 and J is TRBJ2-3, with 11 bases that match TRBD2. The source material was peripheral blood. This clonotype originated in a woman of 80 years or more with acute or convalescent COVID-19. CDR3 in DNA: TGCAGTGCTAGTGGCACTAGCGGGGGTGCAGATACGCAGTATTTT. This translates into CSASGTSGGADTQYF.